The clone carrying this T cell receptor (beta chain) has just one count. Under the authors' procedure: Estimation of nucleated cell counts was performed using reference gene primer amplification. Clones were sequenced by immunoSEQ multiplex PCR, and TCRdb holds only the in-frame ones, with some missing. V and J calls and clone size are those listed in that table; D and trimming were worked out from the DNA. In the table there are some 43,000 clones, about 81% of which are singletons. These data originate in a study of blood T cell repertoires in COVID-19. Whole-study context: From T cells, B-cell-depleted T cells, or PBMCs came the material, which was cDNA or gDNA.

This CDR3 spans 13 amino acids. Trimming left V 5 bases short and J 7 bases short, with 10 bases between. From germline, CDR1 is SGHNT and CDR2 YYREEE (reference sequence). The TCR comes from a man over 45 with active COVID-19. Sample: peripheral blood. The V gene is TRBV5-4, the J gene TRBJ1-6; maybe TRBD1 (6 bases). CDR3 sequence (DNA): TGTGCCAGCAGAATGGACAGCAATTCACCCCTCCACTTT. Its translation: CASRMDSNSPLHF.